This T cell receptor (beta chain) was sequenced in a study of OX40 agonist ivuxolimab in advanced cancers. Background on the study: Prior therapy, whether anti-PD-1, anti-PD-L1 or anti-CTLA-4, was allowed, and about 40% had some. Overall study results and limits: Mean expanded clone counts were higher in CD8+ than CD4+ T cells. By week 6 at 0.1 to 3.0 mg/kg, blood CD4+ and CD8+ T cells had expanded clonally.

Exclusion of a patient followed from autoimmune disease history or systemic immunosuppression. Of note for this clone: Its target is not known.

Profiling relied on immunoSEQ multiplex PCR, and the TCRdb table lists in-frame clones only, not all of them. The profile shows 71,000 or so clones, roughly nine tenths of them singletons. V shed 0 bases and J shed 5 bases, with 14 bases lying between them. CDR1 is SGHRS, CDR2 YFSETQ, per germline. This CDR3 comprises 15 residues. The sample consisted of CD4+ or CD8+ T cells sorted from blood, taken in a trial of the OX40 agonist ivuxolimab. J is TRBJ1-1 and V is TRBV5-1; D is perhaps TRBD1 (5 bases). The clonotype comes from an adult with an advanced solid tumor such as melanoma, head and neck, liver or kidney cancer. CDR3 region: CASSLDMGRGTEAFF. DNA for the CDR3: TGCGCCAGCAGCTTGGATATGGGGCGGGGAACTGAAGCTTTCTTT. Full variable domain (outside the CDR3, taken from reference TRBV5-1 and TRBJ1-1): KAGVTQTPRYLIKTRGQQVTLSCSPISGHRSVSWYQQTPGQGLQFLFEYFSETQRNKGNFPGRFSGRQFSNSRSEMNVSTLELGDSALYLCASSLDMGRGTEAFFGQGTRLTVV.